This T cell receptor beta chain was obtained from a study of T cell repertoires in ileal Crohn's disease. The time point was: neoterminal ileum biopsy at postoperative endoscopy, about 6 months after surgery. Sequencing used immunoSEQ multiplex PCR; TCRdb keeps in-frame clones, though not all of them. The repertoire holds some 60,000 clones, less than 90% seen once, with around 2% in the top ten. This clone showed up just a few times. The receptor was isolated from an adult with Crohn's disease. The sequenced material came from ileal tissue.

CDR3 nucleotides: TGTGCCAGCAGAGCGTCCGGGACAGGGAGGTGGAACGAAGCTTTCTTT. Translated, it gives CASRASGTGRWNEAFF. The J gene is TRBJ1-1, the V gene TRBV7-9, with TRBD1 matching 9 bases. The CDR3 is 16 amino acids. Germline V lookup: CDR1 SEHNR, CDR2 FQNEAQ (reference sequence). J gave up 8 bases and V 6 bases, and 16 bases lay outside the gene matches.